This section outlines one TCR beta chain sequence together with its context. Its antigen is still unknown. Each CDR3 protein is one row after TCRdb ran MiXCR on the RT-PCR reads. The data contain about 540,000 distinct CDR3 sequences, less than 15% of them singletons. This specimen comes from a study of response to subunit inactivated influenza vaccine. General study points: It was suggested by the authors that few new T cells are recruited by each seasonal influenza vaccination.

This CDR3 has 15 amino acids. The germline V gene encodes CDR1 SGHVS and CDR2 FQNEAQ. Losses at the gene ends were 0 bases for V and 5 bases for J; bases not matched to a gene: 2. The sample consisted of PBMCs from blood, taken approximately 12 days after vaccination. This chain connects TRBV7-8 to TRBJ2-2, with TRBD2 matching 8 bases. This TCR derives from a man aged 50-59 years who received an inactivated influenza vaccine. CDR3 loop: CASSLAGTRTGELFF. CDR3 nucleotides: TGTGCCAGCAGCTTAGCGGGGACTAGGACCGGGGAGCTGTTTTTT. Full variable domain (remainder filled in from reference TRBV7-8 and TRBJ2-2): GAGVSQSPRYKVAKRGQDVALRCDPISGHVSLFWYQQALGQGPEFLTYFQNEAQLDKSGLPSDRFFAERPEGSVSTLKIQRTQQEDSAVYLCASSLAGTRTGELFFGEGSRLTVL.